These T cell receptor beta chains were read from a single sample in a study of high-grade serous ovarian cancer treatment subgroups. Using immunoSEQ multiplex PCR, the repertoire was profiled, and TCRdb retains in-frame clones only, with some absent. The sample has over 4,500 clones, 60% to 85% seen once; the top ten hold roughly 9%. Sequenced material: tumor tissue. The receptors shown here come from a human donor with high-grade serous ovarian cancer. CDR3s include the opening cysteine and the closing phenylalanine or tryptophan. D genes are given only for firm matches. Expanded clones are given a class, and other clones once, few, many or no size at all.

CAISAGQGSSSGNTIYF	TGTGCCATCAGTGCGGGACAGGGGAGCTCCTCTGGAAACACCATATATTTT	TRBV10-3	TRBJ1-3	TRBD1	.
CASSPGRGPHYGYTF	TGTGCCAGCAGCCCAGGCCGGGGGCCGCACTATGGCTACACCTTC	TRBV7-8	TRBJ1-2	.	medium-sized
CASSSTGTGNSGYTF	TGTGCCAGCAGTTCCACCGGGACAGGGAACTCGGGCTACACCTTC	TRBV28	TRBJ1-2	TRBD1	.
CASSPRERQGRLNTEAFF	TGTGCCAGCAGCCCAAGAGAGAGACAGGGCCGTTTGAACACTGAAGCTTTCTTT	TRBV9	TRBJ1-1	TRBD1	.
CASSWRQGMNTEAFF	TGTGCCAGCAGTTGGAGACAGGGGATGAACACTGAAGCTTTCTTT	TRBV6-6	TRBJ1-1	TRBD1	.
CASSYQNQPQHF	TGTGCCAGCAGTTACCAAAATCAGCCCCAGCATTTT	TRBV6-5	TRBJ1-5	.	.
CASSVEGVGSPLHF	TGTGCCAGCAGCGTAGAAGGAGTAGGATCACCCCTCCACTTT	TRBV9	TRBJ1-6	.	few
CASSLDHSAGLAGEQYF	TGTGCCAGCAGCTTAGATCATAGCGCGGGACTAGCCGGCGAGCAGTACTTC	TRBV11-3	TRBJ2-7	TRBD2	.
CASPTGNTEAFF	TGTGCCAGCCCGACAGGGAACACTGAAGCTTTCTTT	TRBV6-1	TRBJ1-1	.	.
CASSTRGAGDGYTF	TGTGCCAGCTCCACAAGAGGCGCAGGGGACGGCTACACCTTC	TRBV6-6	TRBJ1-2	.	.
CASSQDKGRTLRYSNQPQHF	TGTGCCAGCAGCCAAGATAAAGGAAGAACGCTGAGGTATAGCAATCAGCCCCAGCATTTT	TRBV14	TRBJ1-5	.	.
CASSPQGYEQFF	TGTGCCAGCAGCCCCCAAGGCTATGAGCAGTTCTTC	TRBV7-9	TRBJ2-1	.	.
CASSSGQGAFGYTF	TGTGCCAGCTCATCCGGACAGGGGGCGTTTGGCTACACCTTC	TRBV18	TRBJ1-2	TRBD1	.
CASSLVGEQYF	TGTGCCAGCAGCTTGGTCGGCGAGCAGTACTTC	TRBV5-8	TRBJ2-7	.	.
CASSEALRGQETQYF	TGTGCCAGCAGTGAAGCGCTTAGGGGTCAAGAGACCCAGTACTTC	TRBV2	TRBJ2-5	.	.
CASSGGTVTGELFF	TGTGCCAGCAGTGGCGGGACAGTCACCGGGGAGCTGTTTTTT	TRBV2	TRBJ2-2	.	.
CASSPHSSYEQYF	TGTGCCAGCAGCCCACACAGCTCCTACGAGCAGTACTTC	TRBV14	TRBJ2-7	.	.
CAWSVSRRGNQPQHF	TGTGCCTGGAGTGTCTCTCGTCGGGGTAATCAGCCCCAGCATTTT	TRBV30	TRBJ1-5	.	few
CASSFSGAGELFF	TGCGCCAGCAGCTTTAGCGGAGCCGGGGAGCTGTTTTTT	TRBV5-1	TRBJ2-2	.	.
CASSLAPPHSPGELFF	TGTGCCAGCAGCTTAGCTCCCCCCCATTCACCGGGGGAGCTGTTTTTT	TRBV7-2	TRBJ2-2	.	.
CASSSRQHYEQYF	TGTGCCAGCAGCTCCAGACAGCATTACGAGCAGTACTTC	TRBV13	TRBJ2-7	.	.
CASRTGVFTEAFF	TGTGCCAGCAGAACAGGGGTATTCACTGAAGCTTTCTTT	TRBV6-5	TRBJ1-1	TRBD1	.
CASSFTSGGEQFF	TGTGCCAGCAGTTTTACTAGCGGGGGTGAGCAGTTCTTC	TRBV28	TRBJ2-1	TRBD2	.
CASSLEGVTRNTQYF	TGCGCCAGCAGCTTGGAGGGGGTAACCCGGAATACGCAGTATTTT	TRBV5-1	TRBJ2-3	.	.
CASSLAGGQGHGYTF	TGTGCCAGCAGCTTAGCGGGGGGGCAGGGACATGGCTACACCTTC	TRBV7-2	TRBJ1-2	.	.
CASSTQPPTGVDYGYTF	TGTGCCAGCAGCACCCAACCACCGACAGGGGTAGACTATGGCTACACCTTC	TRBV13	TRBJ1-2	TRBD1	.
CASSEGDGGNQPQHF	TGTGCCAGCAGTGAGGGCGACGGAGGCAATCAGCCCCAGCATTTT	TRBV6-1	TRBJ1-5	.	.
CASSPRDSYEQYF	TGTGCCAGCAGCCCCCGGGATTCCTACGAGCAGTACTTC	TRBV13	TRBJ2-7	.	.
CASSSGTGGDGYTF	TGTGCCAGCTCGTCCGGGACAGGGGGCGATGGCTACACCTTC	TRBV18	TRBJ1-2	TRBD1	.
CASSRDRGDTEAFF	TGTGCCAGCTCACGCGACAGGGGGGACACTGAAGCTTTCTTT	TRBV18	TRBJ1-1	TRBD1	.
CASRTLTGVETEAFF	TGTGCCAGTAGAACACTGACAGGAGTCGAAACTGAAGCTTTCTTT	TRBV19	TRBJ1-1	.	.
CASSIETDQPQHF	TGTGCCAGTAGTATTGAGACAGATCAGCCCCAGCATTTT	TRBV19	TRBJ1-5	.	once
CASRSGTHGYTF	TGTGCCAGCAGATCCGGGACTCATGGCTACACCTTC	TRBV6-5	TRBJ1-2	.	.
CASSMSGGRSGELFF	TGTGCCAGCTCAATGAGCGGGGGAAGGTCCGGGGAGCTGTTTTTT	TRBV18	TRBJ2-2	TRBD2	.
CATRGTGELFF	TGTGCCACCCGGGGGACCGGGGAGCTGTTTTTT	TRBV6-5	TRBJ2-2	.	.
CASSSLFTDTQYF	TGCGCCAGCAGCTCACTATTCACAGATACGCAGTATTTT	TRBV5-1	TRBJ2-3	.	.
CASSEVVGAGYTF	TGTGCCAGCAGTGAGGTAGTTGGTGCTGGCTACACCTTC	TRBV6-1	TRBJ1-2	.	.
CASSSTLGLRGEQYF	TGTGCCAGCAGCTCTACCTTGGGTCTGCGCGGCGAGCAGTACTTC	TRBV7-2	TRBJ2-7	.	.
CAWSQTAVAYEQYF	TGTGCCTGGAGTCAGACAGCAGTCGCCTACGAGCAGTACTTC	TRBV30	TRBJ2-7	.	.